Described below is a single TCR beta chain sequence and its context. Its target is unknown. Sequenced by immunoSEQ multiplex PCR; TCRdb stores in-frame clones only, minus some. The sample contains 98,000 or so clones, more than 70% of which appear only once. The sample is drawn from a study of T cell responses to AZD1222 COVID-19 vaccine. General study points: Reportedly, nearly half the spike-specific TCRs target unmutated variant regions. Donors skewed white British and female; clonal diversity was possibly underestimated. Only after the peak T cell response were repertoires sampled.

Trimming stripped 3 bases from V and 9 bases from J, with 24 bases between. The CDR3 consists of 17 residues. Per the germline V gene, CDR1 is PRHDT and CDR2 is FYEKMQ (reference sequence). This specimen consisted of peripheral blood, obtained on day 0 of MenACWY control vaccination. This receptor was taken from an adult in good health. The genes are TRBV13 and TRBJ1-3; TRBD1 is a possible D gene (5 bases). CDR3: CASSFNPGPREGSTIYF. CDR3 nucleotides: TGTGCCAGCAGCTTCAATCCGGGACCAAGGGAGGGGAGCACCATATATTTT. Based on the CDR3 plus reference TRBV13 and TRBJ1-3, the full variable domain is AAGVIQSPRHLIKEKRETATLKCYPIPRHDTVYWYQQGPGQDPQFLISFYEKMQSDKGSIPDRFSAQQFSDYHSELNMSSLELGDSALYFCASSFNPGPREGSTIYFGEGSWLTVV.